This T cell receptor (beta chain) was identified during a study of T-cell reconstitution after alpha-beta-depleted transplantation in children. Germline values: CDR1 LGHDT, CDR2 YNNKEL (reference sequence). V was shortened by 2 bases and J by 0 bases, with 14 bases between the two germline ends. The length of the CDR3 is 17 residues. This clonotype has a handful of counts. The TCRbeta library was prepared with unique molecular identifiers. One entry per CDR3 protein results from TCRdb running MiXCR on the PCR reads. The repertoire has roughly 500,000 distinct CDR3 sequences, around 17% of them found once; the top ten carry less than 4%.

The gene calls are TRBV3-1 and TRBJ2-1; D is unclear. This sequence was found in a human donor who donated a stem cell graft to a child with acute lymphoblastic leukemia. The sequences come from PBMCs from the stem cell graft donor, collected from the stem cell graft. CDR3 region: CASSQKGLPSSYNEQFF. Here the CDR3 DNA reads TGTGCCAGCAGCCAAAAAGGTCTCCCTAGCTCCTACAATGAGCAGTTCTTC.